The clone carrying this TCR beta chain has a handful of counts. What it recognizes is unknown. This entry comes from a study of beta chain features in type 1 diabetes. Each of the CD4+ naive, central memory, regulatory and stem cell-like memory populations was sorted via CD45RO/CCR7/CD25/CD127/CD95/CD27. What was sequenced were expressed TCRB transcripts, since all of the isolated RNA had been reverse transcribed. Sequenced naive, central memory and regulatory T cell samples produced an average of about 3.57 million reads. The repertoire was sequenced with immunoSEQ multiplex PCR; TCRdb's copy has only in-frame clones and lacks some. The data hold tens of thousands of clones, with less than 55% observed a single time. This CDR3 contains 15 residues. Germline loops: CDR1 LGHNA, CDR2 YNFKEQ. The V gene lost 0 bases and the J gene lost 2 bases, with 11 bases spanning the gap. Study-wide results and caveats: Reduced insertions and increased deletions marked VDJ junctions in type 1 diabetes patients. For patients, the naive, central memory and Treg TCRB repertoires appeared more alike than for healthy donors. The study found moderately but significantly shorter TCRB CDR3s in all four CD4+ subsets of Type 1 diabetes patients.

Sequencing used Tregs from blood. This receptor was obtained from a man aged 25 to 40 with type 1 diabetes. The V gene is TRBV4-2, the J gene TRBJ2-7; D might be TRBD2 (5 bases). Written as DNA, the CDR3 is TGTGCCAGCAGCCAAGATCAGGAGCGGACCTACGAGCAGTACTTC. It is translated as CASSQDQERTYEQYF.